A single count supports the clone carrying this T cell receptor beta chain. The antigen is undetermined. The data originate from a study of T cell responses to AZD1222 COVID-19 vaccine. Study details: Second-dose intervals of approximately 4 or approximately 12 weeks were pooled.

Study-level results: Along spike, vaccine-associated CD4 TCRs were found throughout, with dominance at 160-218 and 743-854. Recipients of AZD1222 seropositive at baseline numbered only 6 or 7. Researchers took repertoire samples only after the peak T cell response had come.

The assay was immunoSEQ multiplex PCR, and TCRdb's table has in-frame clones only and misses some. The repertoire holds approximately 150,000 clones, with 87% as singletons. The clonotype comes from an adult in good health. Sequencing used peripheral blood, obtained on day 0 of AZD1222 vaccination.

CDR3 protein: CATSDPGLPYKQYF. CDR3 sequence (DNA): TGTGCCACCAGTGACCCCGGACTCCCTTACAAGCAGTACTTC. The rearrangement links TRBV24-1 to TRBJ2-7; a weak D match, TRBD2 (5 bases). V lost 4 bases and J 8 bases, leaving 17 bases between the germline ends. Germline CDR1 reads KGHDR; CDR2 reads SFDVKD. The CDR3 loop spans 14 amino acids.